The present T cell receptor (beta chain) was sequenced within a study of blood T cell repertoires in COVID-19. Across the study: From the United States, Italy and Spain came samples of acute and convalescent COVID-19. PBMCs, B-cell-depleted T cells, or T cells provided the cDNA or gDNA that made up the material.

In the authors' workflow: Quantification of nucleated cells was approximated via reference gene primer amplification. The assay was immunoSEQ multiplex PCR, and TCRdb's table has in-frame clones only and misses some. The V and J calls and the clone size are those of that table, but D and trimming were determined from the DNA. Of roughly 230,000 clones listed, 85% to 90% are singletons. The CDR3 sequence is 15 residues long. J was trimmed by 8 bases and V by 4 bases; bases with no gene match: 7. The germline V gene encodes CDR1 KGHSY and CDR2 FQNENV. This clonotype was obtained from a middle-aged woman who had recovered from COVID-19. The chain carries TRBV16 and TRBJ1-4, with TRBD1 matching 10 bases. What was sequenced was peripheral blood. The CDR3 DNA sequence: TGTGCCAGCAGCCGCCCGGGGACAGGGGTGGAAAAACTGTTTTTT. Translated: CASSRPGTGVEKLFF.